Listed below are T cell receptor beta chains from one sample, sequenced in a study of OX40 agonist ivuxolimab in advanced cancers. Repertoires were generated with immunoSEQ multiplex PCR, while TCRdb's copy carries only in-frame clones and drops some. The table includes over 55,000 clones, about 92% detected once. Sequenced material: CD4+ or CD8+ T cells sorted from blood, taken in a trial of the OX40 agonist ivuxolimab. All receptors derive from an adult with an advanced solid tumor such as melanoma, head and neck, liver or kidney cancer. CDR3s include the opening cysteine and the closing phenylalanine or tryptophan. Fields, in order: J gene, D gene, V gene, clone size, CDR3 DNA, CDR3 protein. A D gene is named only where the DNA matches it firmly. Clone size, where shown, is once, few, many, or a class for clones that have expanded.

TRBJ1-2,-,TRBV7-2,-,TGTGCCAGCAGCTTTAGAAGACAAGGAAACTATGGCTACACCTTC,CASSFRRQGNYGYTF
TRBJ1-1,-,TRBV6-5,few,TGTGCCAGCAGCCCAGTAGGGGACACGAGGGAAGCTTTCTTT,CASSPVGDTREAFF
TRBJ1-6,TRBD1,TRBV27,-,TGTGCCAGCAGTGCCGGGACAGATAATTCACCCCTCCACTTT,CASSAGTDNSPLHF
TRBJ2-1,TRBD2,TRBV5-1,-,TGCGCCAGCAGCTTGACTAGCGGGGGATACAATGAGCAGTTCTTC,CASSLTSGGYNEQFF
TRBJ1-6,TRBD1,TRBV2,once,TGTGCCAGCAGCGGGGGGGGACAGGGAAATTCACCCCTCCACTTT,CASSGGGQGNSPLHF
TRBJ2-2,TRBD1,TRBV2,-,TGTGCCGGACGACAGGGGTTCGCCGGGGAGCTGTTTTTT,CAGRQGFAGELFF
TRBJ2-2,-,TRBV5-1,-,TGCGCCAGCAGCTTAGGCTCGGGGGCCACCGGGGAGCTGTTTTTT,CASSLGSGATGELFF
TRBJ1-3,TRBD1,TRBV5-1,-,TGCGCCAGCAGCTTGGACAGGGGGTTGGGAAACACCATATATTTT,CASSLDRGLGNTIYF
TRBJ2-3,-,TRBV5-1,once,TGCGCCAGCAGCCCGGGGAACAGGGTAGGAGATACGCAGTATTTT,CASSPGNRVGDTQYF
TRBJ1-1,-,TRBV7-9,-,TGTGCCAGCAGCACGGGACATATGAACACTGAAGCTTTCTTT,CASSTGHMNTEAFF
TRBJ1-1,TRBD1,TRBV7-8,-,TGTGCCAGCAGCCCGGACAGGGCGGTGACTGAAGCTTTCTTT,CASSPDRAVTEAFF
TRBJ2-1,-,TRBV7-9,-,TGTGCCAGCAGCTTAGTCCAGCAGGGCAATGAGCAGTTCTTC,CASSLVQQGNEQFF
TRBJ1-4,TRBD1,TRBV18,-,TGTGCCAGCTCAAACAAGGGACAGCCAACTAATGAAAAACTGTTTTTT,CASSNKGQPTNEKLFF
TRBJ2-7,-,TRBV6-1,-,TGTGCCAGCAGCGTAACAGGGTACGAGCAGTACTTC,CASSVTGYEQYF
TRBJ1-1,-,TRBV6-1,-,TGTGCCAGCAGTGGGGCCAAGGGACGCTGGACTGAAGCTTTCTTT,CASSGAKGRWTEAFF
TRBJ2-5,TRBD1,TRBV4-2,-,TGTGCCAGCAGCCCAACAGGGGGCGTTGGGGAGACCCAGTACTTC,CASSPTGGVGETQYF
TRBJ2-3,-,TRBV19,once,TGTGCCAGTAGCCTCCAGGGGGGGGACACAGATACGCAGTATTTT,CASSLQGGDTDTQYF
TRBJ1-3,TRBD1,TRBV5-1,once,TGCGCCAGCTCCAAAGGACAGGATGGAAACACCATATATTTT,CASSKGQDGNTIYF
TRBJ1-1,-,TRBV4-1,-,TGCGCCAGCAGCCAAGCTGTCACAGTATTCAACACTGAAGCTTTCTTT,CASSQAVTVFNTEAFF
TRBJ1-3,-,TRBV30,-,TGTGCCTTCGGGGAGGGCTCTGGAAACACCATATATTTT,CAFGEGSGNTIYF
TRBJ2-3,-,TRBV19,-,TGTGCCAGTAGTGTAGGGGGAGGGAGAGATGCGCAGTATTTT,CASSVGGGRDAQYF
TRBJ1-1,TRBD1,TRBV19,-,TGTGCCAGTAGGACAATTCCGGGACAGAAGGGGAGAACTGAAGCTTTCTTT,CASRTIPGQKGRTEAFF
TRBJ2-2,-,TRBV19,-,TGTGCCAGTAGTATTGTCGGTACCGGGGAGCTGTTTTTT,CASSIVGTGELFF
TRBJ1-2,-,TRBV18,-,TGTGCCAGCTCACCACGGGCAGGGACTAACTATGGCTACACCTTC,CASSPRAGTNYGYTF
TRBJ1-3,TRBD1,TRBV5-4,-,TGTGCCAGCAGATCACAGGGGGCGATCGGTGGAAACACCATATATTTT,CASRSQGAIGGNTIYF
TRBJ2-1,-,TRBV6-1,-,TGTGCCAGCGGTAGGAAGGGGGGAAACAATGAGCAGTTCTTC,CASGRKGGNNEQFF
TRBJ2-7,TRBD2,TRBV9,-,TGTGCCAGGCCGCGGGGGGACATCGGCTACGAGCAGTACTTC,CARPRGDIGYEQYF
TRBJ2-5,-,TRBV19,-,TGTGCCAGTAGGGATGCTGGGAGCTCAGACCAAGAGACCCAGTACTTC,CASRDAGSSDQETQYF
TRBJ2-1,TRBD2,TRBV4-1,-,TGCGCCAGCAGCCAAGAGGTAGCGGGGGGGCTGGATGAGCAGTTCTTC,CASSQEVAGGLDEQFF
TRBJ2-1,-,TRBV9,-,TGTGCCAGCAGCGTAGGAGGGAACAATGAGCAGTTCTTC,CASSVGGNNEQFF
TRBJ1-1,TRBD1,TRBV6-6,-,TGTGCCAGCAGTTACAGGGGGCGCACTGAAGCTTTCTTT,CASSYRGRTEAFF
TRBJ1-1,-,TRBV6-4,-,TGTGCCAGCAGTGACCGACATTCGGGCACTGAAGCTTTCTTT,CASSDRHSGTEAFF
TRBJ2-7,TRBD2,TRBV5-4,-,TGTGCCAGCAGCCTAGCGGGGGAGCGGGGGCAGTACTTC,CASSLAGERGQYF
TRBJ2-3,-,TRBV6-1,once,TGTGCCAGCAGTCTTATGGGGCAGGGTACAGATACGCAGTATTTT,CASSLMGQGTDTQYF
TRBJ1-3,-,TRBV10-3,-,TGTGCCATCAGTGGTGTCGAGGGCCCTGGAAACACCATATATTTT,CAISGVEGPGNTIYF
TRBJ1-2,-,TRBV30,-,TGTGCCTGGAGTGTAAAGGGGACTTCCCTGCCCTACACCTTC,CAWSVKGTSLPYTF
TRBJ1-1,-,TRBV10-3,-,TGTGCCATCAGTGACGGGACGGTGAACACTGAAGCTTTCTTT,CAISDGTVNTEAFF
TRBJ2-7,TRBD2,TRBV5-4,-,TGTGCCAGCAGCTTGGCCCCTAGCGGGGGGGGTGAGCAGTACTTC,CASSLAPSGGGEQYF
TRBJ1-5,-,TRBV15,-,TGTGCCACCAGCAACAGCCTCTCGGGCAATCAGCCCCAGCATTTT,CATSNSLSGNQPQHF
TRBJ1-6,TRBD1,TRBV30,-,TGTGCCTGTATCCAGAGGGACAGGGTCTCACCCCTCCACTTT,CACIQRDRVSPLHF
TRBJ2-3,-,TRBV6-1,-,TGTGCCAGCAGTGAACCTGGACGGCAGACAGATACGCAGTATTTT,CASSEPGRQTDTQYF